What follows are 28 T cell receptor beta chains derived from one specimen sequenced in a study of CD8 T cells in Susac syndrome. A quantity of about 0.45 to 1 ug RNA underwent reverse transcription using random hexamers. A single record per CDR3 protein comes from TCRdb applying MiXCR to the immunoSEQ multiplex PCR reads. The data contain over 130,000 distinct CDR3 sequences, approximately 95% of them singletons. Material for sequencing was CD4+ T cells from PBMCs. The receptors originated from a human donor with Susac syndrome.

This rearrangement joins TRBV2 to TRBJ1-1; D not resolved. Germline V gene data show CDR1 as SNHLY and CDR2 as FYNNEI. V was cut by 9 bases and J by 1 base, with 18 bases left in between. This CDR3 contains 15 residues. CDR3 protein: CARKTSLTSNTEAFF. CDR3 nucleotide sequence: TGTGCCAGGAAAACCTCCCTCACCTCGAACACTGAAGCTTTCTTT.

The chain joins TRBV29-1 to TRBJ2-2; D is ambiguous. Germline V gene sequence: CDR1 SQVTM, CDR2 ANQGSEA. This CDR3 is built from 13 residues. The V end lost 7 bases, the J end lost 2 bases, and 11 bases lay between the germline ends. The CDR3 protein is CSALGSNTGELFF. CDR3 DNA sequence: TGCAGCGCGTTGGGGTCTAACACCGGGGAGCTGTTTTTT.

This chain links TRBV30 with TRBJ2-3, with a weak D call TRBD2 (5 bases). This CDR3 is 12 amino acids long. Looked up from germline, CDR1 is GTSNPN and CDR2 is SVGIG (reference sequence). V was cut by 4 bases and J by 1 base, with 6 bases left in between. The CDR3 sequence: CAWTSRTDTQYF. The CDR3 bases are TGTGCCTGGACTAGCCGCACAGATACGCAGTATTTT.

The CDR3 bases are TGCAGCGTAGGCAAGGGTGTAGTCGGTGGCTACACCTTC. This gives the protein CSVGKGVVGGYTF. The V gene is TRBV29-1, the J gene TRBJ1-2; D not resolved. Trimming pared 6 bases from V and 7 bases from J, leaving 18 bases between. Germline V CDR1 and CDR2: SQVTM, ANQGSEA. The CDR3 extends over 13 amino acids.

The CDR3 DNA follows: TGCAGTGCCAATCCGGGGGCTTACGAGCAGTACTTC. It encodes CSANPGAYEQYF. The chain couples TRBV20-1 to TRBJ2-7; D might be TRBD1 or TRBD2, each matching 6 bases. The CDR3 sequence is 12 residues long. The germline V and J ends were trimmed by 6 bases and 4 bases, with 13 bases remaining between them. Germline lookup yields CDR1 DFQATT and CDR2 SNEGSKA (reference sequence).

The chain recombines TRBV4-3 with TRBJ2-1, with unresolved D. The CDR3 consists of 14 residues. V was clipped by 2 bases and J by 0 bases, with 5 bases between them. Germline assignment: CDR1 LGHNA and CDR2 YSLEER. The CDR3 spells CASSQPNSYNEQFF. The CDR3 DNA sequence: TGCGCCAGCAGCCAACCCAACTCCTACAATGAGCAGTTCTTC.

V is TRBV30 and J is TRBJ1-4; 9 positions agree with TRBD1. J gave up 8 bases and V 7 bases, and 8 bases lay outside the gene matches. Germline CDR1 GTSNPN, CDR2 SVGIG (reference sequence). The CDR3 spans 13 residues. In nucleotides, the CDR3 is TGTGCCTCCTCGGACAGGGGTAGAGAAAAACTGTTTTTT. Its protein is CASSDRGREKLFF.

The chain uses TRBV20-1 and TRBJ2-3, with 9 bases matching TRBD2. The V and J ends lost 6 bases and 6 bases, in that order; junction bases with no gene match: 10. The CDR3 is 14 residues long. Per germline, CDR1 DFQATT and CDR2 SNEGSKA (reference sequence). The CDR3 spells CSAVPLAGVDTQYF. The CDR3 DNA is TGCAGTGCCGTCCCCTTAGCGGGAGTGGATACGCAGTATTTT.

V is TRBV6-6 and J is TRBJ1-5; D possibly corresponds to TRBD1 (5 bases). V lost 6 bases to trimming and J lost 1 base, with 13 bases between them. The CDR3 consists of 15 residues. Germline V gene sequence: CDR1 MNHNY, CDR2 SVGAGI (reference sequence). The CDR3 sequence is CASSRRDGSNQPQHF. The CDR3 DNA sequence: TGTGCCAGCAGCAGACGGGACGGGAGCAATCAGCCCCAGCATTTT.

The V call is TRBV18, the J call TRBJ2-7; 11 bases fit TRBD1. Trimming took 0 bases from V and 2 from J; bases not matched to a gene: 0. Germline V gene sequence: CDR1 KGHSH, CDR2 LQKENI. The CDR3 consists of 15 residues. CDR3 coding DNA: TGTGCCAGCTCACCACCGGGACAGGGGGCCTACGAGCAGTACTTC. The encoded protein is CASSPPGQGAYEQYF.

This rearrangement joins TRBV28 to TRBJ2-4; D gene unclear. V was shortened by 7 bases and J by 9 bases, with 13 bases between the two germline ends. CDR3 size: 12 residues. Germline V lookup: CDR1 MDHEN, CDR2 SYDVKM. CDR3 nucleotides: TGTGCCAGCACCTCCCTCTTCGGCATTCAGTACTTC. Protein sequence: CASTSLFGIQYF.

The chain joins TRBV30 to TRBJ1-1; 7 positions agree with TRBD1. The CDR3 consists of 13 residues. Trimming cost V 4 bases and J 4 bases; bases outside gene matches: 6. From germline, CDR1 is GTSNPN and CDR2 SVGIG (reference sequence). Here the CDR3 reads CAWTLRQGTEAFF. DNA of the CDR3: TGTGCCTGGACGTTGAGACAGGGCACTGAAGCTTTCTTT.

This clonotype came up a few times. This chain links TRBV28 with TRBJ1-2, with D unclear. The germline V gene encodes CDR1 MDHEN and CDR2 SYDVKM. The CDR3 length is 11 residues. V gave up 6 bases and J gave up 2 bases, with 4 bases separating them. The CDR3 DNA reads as TGTGCCAGCAGCTTAAACTATGGCTACACCTTC. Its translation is CASSLNYGYTF.

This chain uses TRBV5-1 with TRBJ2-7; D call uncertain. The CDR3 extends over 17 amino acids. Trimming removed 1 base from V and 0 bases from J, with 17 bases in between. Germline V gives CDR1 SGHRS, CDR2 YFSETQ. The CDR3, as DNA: TGCGCCAGCAGCTTGACACTTCGGGTGGATGGCTCCTACGAGCAGTACTTC. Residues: CASSLTLRVDGSYEQYF.

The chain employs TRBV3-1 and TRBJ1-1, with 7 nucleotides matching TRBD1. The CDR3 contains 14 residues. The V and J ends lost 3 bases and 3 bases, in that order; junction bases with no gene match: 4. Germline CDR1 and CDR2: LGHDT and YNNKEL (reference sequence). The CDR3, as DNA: TGTGCCAGCAGCCAGAGAACAGGGGACACTGAAGCTTTCTTT. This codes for CASSQRTGDTEAFF.

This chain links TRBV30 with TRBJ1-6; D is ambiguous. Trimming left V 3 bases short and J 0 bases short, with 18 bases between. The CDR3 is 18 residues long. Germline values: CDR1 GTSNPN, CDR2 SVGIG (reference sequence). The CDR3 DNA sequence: TGTGCCTGGAGGAGAACGGGGTACGGGAGCTCCTATAATTCACCCCTCCACTTT. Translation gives CAWRRTGYGSSYNSPLHF.

The CDR3 reads CASSVEAQNTEAFF. The CDR3 nucleotides are TGTGCCAGCAGCGTAGAAGCACAGAACACTGAAGCTTTCTTT. This rearrangement joins TRBV9 to TRBJ1-1; D not certain. Trimming stripped 0 bases from V and 1 base from J, with 7 bases between. This CDR3 comprises 14 residues. Germline loops: CDR1 SGDLS, CDR2 YYNGEE.

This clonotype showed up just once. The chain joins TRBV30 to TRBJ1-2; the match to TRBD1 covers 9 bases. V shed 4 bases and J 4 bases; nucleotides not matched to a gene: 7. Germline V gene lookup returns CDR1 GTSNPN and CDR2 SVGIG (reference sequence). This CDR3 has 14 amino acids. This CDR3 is CAWNRGLGFYGYTF. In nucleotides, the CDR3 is TGTGCCTGGAACAGGGGGCTAGGCTTCTATGGCTACACCTTC.

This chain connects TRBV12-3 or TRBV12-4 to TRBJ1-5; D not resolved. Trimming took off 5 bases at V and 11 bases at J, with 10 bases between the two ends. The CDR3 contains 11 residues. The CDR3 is CASSPGSAQHF. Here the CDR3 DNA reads TGTGCCAGCAGTCCCGGGTCGGCCCAGCATTTT.

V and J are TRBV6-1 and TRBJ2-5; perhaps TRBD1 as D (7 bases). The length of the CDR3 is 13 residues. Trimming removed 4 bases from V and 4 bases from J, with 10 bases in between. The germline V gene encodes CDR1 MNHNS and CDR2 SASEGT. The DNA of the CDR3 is TGTGCCAGCAGTGCCCAGGGGGGAGAGACCCAGTACTTC. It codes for CASSAQGGETQYF.

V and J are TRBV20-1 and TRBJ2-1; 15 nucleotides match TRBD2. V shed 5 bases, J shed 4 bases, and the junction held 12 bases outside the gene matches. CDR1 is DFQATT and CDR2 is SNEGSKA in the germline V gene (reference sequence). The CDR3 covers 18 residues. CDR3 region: CSAQRQGGTSGRYNEQFF. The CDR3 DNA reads TGCAGTGCTCAACGACAGGGGGGGACTAGCGGGAGGTACAATGAGCAGTTCTTC.

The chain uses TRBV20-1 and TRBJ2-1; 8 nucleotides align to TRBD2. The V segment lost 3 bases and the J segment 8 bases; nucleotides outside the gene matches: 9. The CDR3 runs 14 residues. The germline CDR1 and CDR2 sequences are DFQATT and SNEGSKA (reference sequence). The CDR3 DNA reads TGCAGTGCTAGCCTACCGGGACTAGGCGATGAGCAGTTCTTC. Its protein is CSASLPGLGDEQFF.

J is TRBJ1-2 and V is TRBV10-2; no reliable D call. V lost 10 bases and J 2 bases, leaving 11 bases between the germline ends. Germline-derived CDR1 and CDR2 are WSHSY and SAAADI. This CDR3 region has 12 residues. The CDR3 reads CATGMGNYGYTF. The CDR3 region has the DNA TGCGCCACCGGTATGGGGAACTATGGCTACACCTTC.

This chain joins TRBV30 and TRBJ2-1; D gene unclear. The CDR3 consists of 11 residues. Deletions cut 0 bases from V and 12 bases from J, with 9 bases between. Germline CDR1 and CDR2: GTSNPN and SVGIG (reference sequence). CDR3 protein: CAWSVQRLQFF. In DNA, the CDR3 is TGTGCCTGGAGTGTACAGCGACTGCAGTTCTTC. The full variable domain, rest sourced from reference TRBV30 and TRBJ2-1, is SQTIHQWPATLVQPVGSPLSLECTVEGTSNPNLYWYRQAAGRGLQLLFYSVGIGQISSEVPQNLSASRPQDRQFILSSKKLLLSDSGFYLCAWSVQRLQFFGPGTRLTVL.

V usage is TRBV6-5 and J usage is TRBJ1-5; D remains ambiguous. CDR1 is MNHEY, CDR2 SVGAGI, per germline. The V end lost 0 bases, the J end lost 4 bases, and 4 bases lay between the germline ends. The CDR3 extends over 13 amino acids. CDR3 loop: CASSYSPNQPQHF. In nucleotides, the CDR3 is TGTGCCAGCAGTTACTCCCCAAATCAGCCCCAGCATTTT.

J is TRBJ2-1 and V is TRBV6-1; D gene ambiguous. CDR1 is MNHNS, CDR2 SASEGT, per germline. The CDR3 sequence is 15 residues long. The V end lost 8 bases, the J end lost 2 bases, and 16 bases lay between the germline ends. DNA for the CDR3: TGTGCCAGCTACCGGATGCAGGCCACCTACAATGAGCAGTTCTTC. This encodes CASYRMQATYNEQFF.

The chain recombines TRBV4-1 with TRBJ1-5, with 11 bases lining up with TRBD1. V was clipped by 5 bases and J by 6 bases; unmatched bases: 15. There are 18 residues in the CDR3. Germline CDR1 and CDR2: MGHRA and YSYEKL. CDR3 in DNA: TGCGCCAGCAGCTCGATAAGGACAGGGGGCCGATTAGGTCAGCCCCAGCATTTT. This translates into CASSSIRTGGRLGQPQHF.

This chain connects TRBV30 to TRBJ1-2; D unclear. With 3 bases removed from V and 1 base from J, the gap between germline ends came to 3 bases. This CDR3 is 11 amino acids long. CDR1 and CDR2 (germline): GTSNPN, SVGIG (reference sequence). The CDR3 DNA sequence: TGTGCCTGGAGGGATAACTATGGCTACACCTTC. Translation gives CAWRDNYGYTF.